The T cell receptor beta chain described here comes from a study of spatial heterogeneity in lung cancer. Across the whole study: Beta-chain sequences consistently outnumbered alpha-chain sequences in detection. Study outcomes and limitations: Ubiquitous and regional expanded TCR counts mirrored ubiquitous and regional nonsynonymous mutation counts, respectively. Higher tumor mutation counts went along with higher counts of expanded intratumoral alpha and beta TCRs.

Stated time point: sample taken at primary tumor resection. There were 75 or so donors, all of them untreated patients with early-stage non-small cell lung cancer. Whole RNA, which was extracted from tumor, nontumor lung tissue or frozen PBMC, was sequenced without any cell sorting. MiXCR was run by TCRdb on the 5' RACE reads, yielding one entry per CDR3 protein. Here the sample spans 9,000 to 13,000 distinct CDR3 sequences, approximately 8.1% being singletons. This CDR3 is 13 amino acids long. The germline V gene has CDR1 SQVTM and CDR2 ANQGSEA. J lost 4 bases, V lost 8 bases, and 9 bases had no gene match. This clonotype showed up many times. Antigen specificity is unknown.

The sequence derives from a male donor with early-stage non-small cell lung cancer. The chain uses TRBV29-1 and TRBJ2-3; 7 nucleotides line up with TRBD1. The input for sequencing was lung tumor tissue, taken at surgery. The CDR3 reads CSSTWTGADTQYF. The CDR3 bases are TGCAGCTCAACCTGGACAGGAGCAGATACGCAGTATTTT.